The rows below give T cell receptor beta chains drawn from one sample of a study of T cell responses to AZD1222 COVID-19 vaccine. The data were produced by immunoSEQ multiplex PCR, yet TCRdb's version contains in-frame clones alone and is incomplete. The repertoire holds about 160,000 clones, with around 91% as singletons. The specimen was peripheral blood, collected on day 0 of AZD1222 vaccination. The receptor source for this set is an adult in good health. The CDR3 runs from the conserved cysteine through the conserved F or W. The D gene is left open where the match is weak. The size field is filled for only some rows; it gives once, few, many or a size class.

v_call: TRBV10-3
clone_size: -
d_call: -
j_call: TRBJ2-1
cdr3_aa: CAISEGPQLGGEQFF
cdr3_nt: TGTGCCATCAGTGAAGGTCCACAGCTGGGCGGTGAGCAGTTCTTC

v_call: TRBV6-5
clone_size: -
d_call: -
j_call: TRBJ2-5
cdr3_aa: CASSSMAGQKETQYF
cdr3_nt: TGTGCCAGCAGTTCAATGGCGGGACAGAAAGAGACCCAGTACTTC

v_call: TRBV7-8
clone_size: -
d_call: -
j_call: TRBJ2-3
cdr3_aa: CASSGAGRGDTQYF
cdr3_nt: TGTGCCAGCAGCGGAGCGGGTCGTGGTGATACGCAGTATTTT

v_call: TRBV7-2
clone_size: -
d_call: -
j_call: TRBJ2-1
cdr3_aa: CASSLNLAYTTDEQFF
cdr3_nt: TGTGCCAGCAGCTTAAATCTAGCCTACACCACAGATGAGCAGTTCTTC

v_call: TRBV7-3
clone_size: -
d_call: TRBD1
j_call: TRBJ1-2
cdr3_aa: CASSSGQESYGYTF
cdr3_nt: TGTGCCAGCAGCTCGGGACAGGAAAGTTATGGCTACACCTTC

v_call: TRBV29-1
clone_size: -
d_call: -
j_call: TRBJ1-1
cdr3_aa: CSVVYAGTNTEAFF
cdr3_nt: TGCAGCGTTGTTTATGCAGGGACGAACACTGAAGCTTTCTTT

v_call: TRBV9
clone_size: -
d_call: TRBD2
j_call: TRBJ2-5
cdr3_aa: CASSEIAGGKETQYF
cdr3_nt: TGTGCCAGCAGCGAGATAGCGGGGGGCAAAGAGACCCAGTACTTC

v_call: TRBV6-5
clone_size: -
d_call: -
j_call: TRBJ2-2
cdr3_aa: CASTWVTTGELFF
cdr3_nt: TGTGCCAGCACCTGGGTAACCACCGGGGAGCTGTTTTTT

v_call: TRBV4-3
clone_size: -
d_call: -
j_call: TRBJ1-1
cdr3_aa: CASSQERRLSEAFF
cdr3_nt: TGCGCCAGCAGCCAAGAACGAAGGTTATCTGAAGCTTTCTTT

v_call: TRBV27
clone_size: -
d_call: -
j_call: TRBJ2-3
cdr3_aa: CASSFGGGFTDTQYF
cdr3_nt: TGTGCCAGCAGTTTCGGGGGCGGGTTCACAGATACGCAGTATTTT

v_call: TRBV12-3/TRBV12-4
clone_size: few
d_call: -
j_call: TRBJ1-5
cdr3_aa: CASSLPYQPQHF
cdr3_nt: TGTGCCAGCAGTTTACCCTATCAGCCCCAGCATTTT

v_call: TRBV5-1
clone_size: once
d_call: TRBD2
j_call: TRBJ2-7
cdr3_aa: CASSPGGTRFYEQYF
cdr3_nt: TGCGCCAGCAGCCCGGGGGGTACCAGGTTCTACGAGCAGTACTTC